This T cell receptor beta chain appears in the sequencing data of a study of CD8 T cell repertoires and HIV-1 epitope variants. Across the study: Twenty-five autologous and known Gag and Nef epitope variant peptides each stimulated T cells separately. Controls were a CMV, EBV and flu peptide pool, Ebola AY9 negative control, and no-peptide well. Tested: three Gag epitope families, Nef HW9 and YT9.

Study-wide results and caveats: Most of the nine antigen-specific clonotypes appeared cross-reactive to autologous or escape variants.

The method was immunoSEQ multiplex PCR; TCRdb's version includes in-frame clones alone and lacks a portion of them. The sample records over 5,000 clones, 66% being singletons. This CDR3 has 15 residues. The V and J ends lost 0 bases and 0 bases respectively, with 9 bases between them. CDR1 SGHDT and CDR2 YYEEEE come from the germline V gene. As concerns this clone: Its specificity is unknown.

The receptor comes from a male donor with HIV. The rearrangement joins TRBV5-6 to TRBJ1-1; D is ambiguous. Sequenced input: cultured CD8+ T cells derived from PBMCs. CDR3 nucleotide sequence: TGTGCCAGCAGCTTGGCTCCCAGCTTGAACACTGAAGCTTTCTTT. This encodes CASSLAPSLNTEAFF.